This T cell receptor beta chain comes out of a study of blood T cell repertoires in COVID-19 (TCRdb year 2020). In terms of the full investigation: Samples covering the acute and convalescent phases of COVID-19 were provided by collaborators in the United States, Italy and Spain. The dataset comprised deeply sampled blood TCRbeta repertoires from subjects exposed to, actively infected with, or recovered from COVID-19. The material from the prospective study consisted of cDNA or gDNA derived from T cells, B-cell-depleted T cells, or PBMCs. A freely available public database, intended as a resource for researchers studying the immune response to SARS-CoV-2, is where the repertoires were released. HLA class I and class II types, where available, came from metadata supplied by the sample provider rather than from assay-based typing. A de-identified subject ID, COVID-19 status, age in years and sex were almost always included in the sample metadata. The samples were drawn from the first 160 participants of the ongoing ImmuneRACE study and from some 1,300 subjects provided by 6 global collaborators. The research as a whole found: The quantity of clinical and demographic metadata differed by source and by participant and was supplied without curation.

TCRbeta CDR3 regions were amplified from genomic DNA by means of the immunoSEQ Assay, a bias-controlled multiplex PCR. The authors' analysis ran thus. Within the assay, amplification of reference gene primers was used to estimate how many nucleated cells each sample contained. To quantify the absolute abundance of each unique TCRbeta CDR3 rearrangement, sequence reads were collapsed and filtered. Productive Simpson clonality was computed per sample as the square root of Simpson's diversity index over productive rearrangements. The table was pulled from immuneACCESS by TCRdb, which kept in-frame rearrangements only. Such tables lose some clones; where checked, under half of the loss comes from unresolved V genes, and the rest has no known cause. Clonal size and the V and J genes are those of that table, whereas D and trimming came from the DNA. This sample is represented by fewer than 200,000 clones; 84% of them were singletons. 13% to 15% of the sample is held by the ten biggest clonotypes.

As to this clone: Its antigen is currently not known. No much larger clone is present one base from it, and per-base qualities are unavailable.

The CDR3, cysteine through phenylalanine, is 14 amino acids long. The sequence is cut down to CDR3 DNA, 42 bases in frame from base 1. The germline V gene encodes CDR1 LNHNV and CDR2 YYDKDF (reference sequence). For this chain, trimming is 4 bases at the V end and 4 bases at the J end, and the number of junction bases without a gene match is 2. In the prospective study, participants were roughly 18 to 95 years old, resided in fewer than 25 geographic areas of the United States, and were enrolled through a virtual design. To assign participants to cohorts, the prospective study relied on clinical history that participants themselves reported in a screening survey and a study questionnaire. Recovered participants in ImmuneRACE Cohort 3 were defined by two consecutive negative NP/OP PCR tests, clearance by a healthcare professional, or resolution of symptoms. In the prospective study, mobile phlebotomists collected whole blood, serum and a nasopharyngeal or oropharyngeal swab from each participant. Participants in the prospective study had the option to provide additional blood draws and questionnaires over a roughly two-month period. Before DNA extraction, prospective study blood samples were shipped either frozen or at room temperature.

The sequenced sample consisted of PBMCs or T cells enriched from blood (not recorded which). The chain links TRBV15 with TRBJ2-5, with 11 bases matching TRBD1. This clonotype was sampled from a man between 45 and 60 years old who had recovered from COVID-19. The nucleotide sequence is given as TGTGCCACCAGCAAGGGACAGGGGGGAGAGACCCAGTACTTC. Translated, this is CATSKGQGGETQYF.